These T cell receptor beta chains were read from a single sample in a study of cytotoxic CD8 clonotypes in ibrutinib-treated CLL. Clones were sequenced by immunoSEQ multiplex PCR, and TCRdb holds only the in-frame ones, with some missing. The table shows more than 200,000 clones, with 70% occurring only once. The sample in question was PBMCs, obtained after 12 months of ibrutinib treatment. The receptors shown here come from a human donor with chronic lymphocytic leukemia. Both conserved end residues are part of each CDR3. Each record gives: clone size, J gene, D gene, V gene, CDR3 protein, CDR3 DNA. A D gene is named only where the DNA matches it firmly. Rows give clone size only sometimes, using once, few, many, or a class for an expanded clone.

clone_size: .
j_call: TRBJ1-2
d_call: .
v_call: TRBV5-1
cdr3_aa: CASRRGSRLDSNYGYTF
cdr3_nt: TGCGCCAGCAGGCGTGGATCACGACTGGACTCTAACTATGGCTACACCTTC

clone_size: .
j_call: TRBJ2-3
d_call: TRBD2
v_call: TRBV5-6
cdr3_aa: CASSFTTSGKDTQYF
cdr3_nt: TGTGCCAGCAGCTTCACTACTAGCGGCAAAGATACGCAGTATTTT

clone_size: .
j_call: TRBJ1-1
d_call: TRBD1
v_call: TRBV28
cdr3_aa: CASSLGQGIRTEAFF
cdr3_nt: TGTGCCAGCAGCCTCGGACAGGGGATTAGGACTGAAGCTTTCTTT

clone_size: few
j_call: TRBJ2-3
d_call: TRBD1
v_call: TRBV18
cdr3_aa: CASSPQGAGDTQYF
cdr3_nt: TGTGCCAGCTCACCCCAGGGGGCCGGAGATACGCAGTATTTT

clone_size: few
j_call: TRBJ2-7
d_call: .
v_call: TRBV7-6
cdr3_aa: CASSQSGTHNEQYF
cdr3_nt: TGTGCCAGCAGTCAATCGGGGACACATAACGAGCAGTACTTC

clone_size: few
j_call: TRBJ2-4
d_call: .
v_call: TRBV13
cdr3_aa: CASSPRKNIQYF
cdr3_nt: TGTGCCAGCAGCCCAAGGAAAAACATTCAGTACTTC

clone_size: .
j_call: TRBJ1-1
d_call: TRBD1
v_call: TRBV5-1
cdr3_aa: CASSLEGGLNTEAFF
cdr3_nt: TGCGCCAGCAGCTTAGAAGGGGGCCTGAACACTGAAGCTTTCTTT

clone_size: .
j_call: TRBJ1-1
d_call: .
v_call: TRBV5-1
cdr3_aa: CASSLRGTPAYSEAFF
cdr3_nt: TGCGCCAGCAGCTTGAGGGGAACACCGGCGTACTCTGAAGCTTTCTTT

clone_size: .
j_call: TRBJ2-1
d_call: TRBD1
v_call: TRBV4-1
cdr3_aa: CASSRDRAGRSYNEQFF
cdr3_nt: TGCGCCAGCAGCCGGGACAGGGCTGGTCGGTCCTACAATGAGCAGTTCTTC

clone_size: once
j_call: TRBJ2-7
d_call: .
v_call: TRBV27
cdr3_aa: CASSPRGGVVNEQYF
cdr3_nt: TGTGCCAGCAGCCCAAGGGGTGGGGTGGTGAACGAGCAGTACTTC

clone_size: .
j_call: TRBJ2-6
d_call: TRBD1
v_call: TRBV9
cdr3_aa: CASSAWRDRGLHNVLTF
cdr3_nt: TGTGCCAGCAGCGCTTGGAGGGACAGGGGTTTACACAACGTCCTGACTTTC

clone_size: .
j_call: TRBJ1-2
d_call: .
v_call: TRBV6-4
cdr3_aa: CASSAQGGYGYTF
cdr3_nt: TGTGCCAGCAGTGCACAGGGCGGTTATGGCTACACCTTC

clone_size: .
j_call: TRBJ2-5
d_call: TRBD1
v_call: TRBV4-1
cdr3_aa: CASSQDGTGVETQYF
cdr3_nt: TGCGCCAGCAGCCAAGATGGGACAGGGGTTGAGACCCAGTACTTC

clone_size: .
j_call: TRBJ2-3
d_call: TRBD2
v_call: TRBV11-2
cdr3_aa: CASSRGTTSDTQYF
cdr3_nt: TGTGCCAGCAGCCGCGGGACTACCTCAGATACGCAGTATTTT

clone_size: .
j_call: TRBJ1-3
d_call: .
v_call: TRBV18
cdr3_aa: CASSPSTVSGNTIYF
cdr3_nt: TGTGCCAGCTCACCATCGACGGTCTCTGGAAACACCATATATTTT

clone_size: .
j_call: TRBJ1-2
d_call: .
v_call: TRBV7-2
cdr3_aa: CASSLETGRYGYTF
cdr3_nt: TGTGCCAGCAGCTTAGAAACAGGGCGCTATGGCTACACCTTC

clone_size: .
j_call: TRBJ1-2
d_call: .
v_call: TRBV28
cdr3_aa: CASSLDSNYGYTF
cdr3_nt: TGTGCCAGCAGTTTAGACAGCAACTATGGCTACACCTTC

clone_size: few
j_call: TRBJ1-5
d_call: .
v_call: TRBV6-1
cdr3_aa: CASSDGQGGNQPQHF
cdr3_nt: TGTGCCAGCAGTGATGGGCAGGGAGGCAATCAGCCCCAGCATTTT

clone_size: .
j_call: TRBJ2-1
d_call: .
v_call: TRBV9
cdr3_aa: CASSVEGGFGEQFF
cdr3_nt: TGTGCCAGCAGCGTGGAGGGAGGTTTCGGTGAGCAGTTCTTC

clone_size: .
j_call: TRBJ1-2
d_call: .
v_call: TRBV19
cdr3_aa: CASSIDGGRNYGYTF
cdr3_nt: TGTGCCAGTAGTATAGATGGCGGGCGGAACTATGGCTACACCTTC

clone_size: many
j_call: TRBJ2-1
d_call: .
v_call: TRBV7-2
cdr3_aa: CASSLVLTTYNEQFF
cdr3_nt: TGTGCCAGCAGCTTAGTTCTAACTACCTACAATGAGCAGTTCTTC

clone_size: few
j_call: TRBJ2-1
d_call: .
v_call: TRBV5-1
cdr3_aa: CASSLLVGNEQFF
cdr3_nt: TGCGCCAGCAGCTTGTTAGTCGGCAATGAGCAGTTCTTC

clone_size: .
j_call: TRBJ2-1
d_call: TRBD2
v_call: TRBV4-3
cdr3_aa: CASSQVVSGRVWDEQFF
cdr3_nt: TGCGCCAGCAGCCAAGTTGTGAGCGGGAGGGTTTGGGATGAGCAGTTCTTC

clone_size: .
j_call: TRBJ1-3
d_call: .
v_call: TRBV30
cdr3_aa: CAWSVGGHGNTIYF
cdr3_nt: TGTGCCTGGAGTGTGGGGGGGCACGGAAACACCATATATTTT

clone_size: once
j_call: TRBJ2-7
d_call: TRBD2
v_call: TRBV5-1
cdr3_aa: CASSLPLARNEQYF
cdr3_nt: TGCGCCAGCAGCTTGCCACTAGCGAGGAACGAGCAGTACTTC

clone_size: few
j_call: TRBJ1-5
d_call: .
v_call: TRBV7-8
cdr3_aa: CASSPTGTESNQPQHF
cdr3_nt: TGTGCCAGCAGCCCCACCGGGACGGAGAGCAATCAGCCCCAGCATTTT

clone_size: .
j_call: TRBJ1-4
d_call: .
v_call: TRBV5-1
cdr3_aa: CASSLSPRGEKLFF
cdr3_nt: TGCGCCAGCAGCTTGTCACCTCGGGGTGAAAAACTGTTTTTT

clone_size: .
j_call: TRBJ1-1
d_call: .
v_call: TRBV5-4
cdr3_aa: CASRQTLNTEAFF
cdr3_nt: TGTGCCAGCAGACAGACACTTAACACTGAAGCTTTCTTT

clone_size: few
j_call: TRBJ1-1
d_call: TRBD1
v_call: TRBV10-3
cdr3_aa: CATRTGNTEAFF
cdr3_nt: TGTGCCACCAGGACAGGGAACACTGAAGCTTTCTTT

clone_size: .
j_call: TRBJ2-7
d_call: .
v_call: TRBV28
cdr3_aa: CASSFPGWGTSYEQYF
cdr3_nt: TGTGCCAGCAGTTTCCCCGGGTGGGGCACCTCCTACGAGCAGTACTTC

clone_size: .
j_call: TRBJ1-5
d_call: .
v_call: TRBV19
cdr3_aa: CATQGLSQPQHF
cdr3_nt: TGTGCCACCCAGGGTTTATCTCAGCCCCAGCATTTT

clone_size: .
j_call: TRBJ1-1
d_call: .
v_call: TRBV7-9
cdr3_aa: CASSFMSTVMNTEAFF
cdr3_nt: TGTGCCAGCAGCTTTATGTCGACGGTTATGAACACTGAAGCTTTCTTT

clone_size: .
j_call: TRBJ2-3
d_call: .
v_call: TRBV7-2
cdr3_aa: CASSLDSTGGDTQYF
cdr3_nt: TGTGCCAGCAGCTTAGATAGTACAGGCGGAGATACGCAGTATTTT

clone_size: few
j_call: TRBJ2-1
d_call: .
v_call: TRBV9
cdr3_aa: CASSASGDGSYNEQFF
cdr3_nt: TGTGCCAGCAGCGCCTCAGGGGATGGGTCCTACAATGAGCAGTTCTTC

clone_size: .
j_call: TRBJ1-6
d_call: TRBD1
v_call: TRBV5-6
cdr3_aa: CASSRWGQSYSPLHF
cdr3_nt: TGTGCCAGCAGTCGATGGGGACAGTCCTATTCACCCCTCCACTTT

clone_size: .
j_call: TRBJ1-5
d_call: .
v_call: TRBV30
cdr3_aa: CAWSLRGGQPQHF
cdr3_nt: TGTGCCTGGAGTCTGAGGGGGGGTCAGCCCCAGCATTTT

clone_size: .
j_call: TRBJ2-1
d_call: TRBD2
v_call: TRBV7-9
cdr3_aa: CASSLGSSGIIINEQFF
cdr3_nt: TGTGCCAGCAGCTTAGGGTCTAGCGGGATAATTATTAATGAGCAGTTCTTC

clone_size: many
j_call: TRBJ1-1
d_call: .
v_call: TRBV2
cdr3_aa: CASSEVRATEAFF
cdr3_nt: TGTGCCAGCAGTGAGGTCAGGGCGACTGAAGCTTTCTTT

clone_size: .
j_call: TRBJ1-1
d_call: .
v_call: TRBV30
cdr3_aa: CAWSALLRRENTEAFF
cdr3_nt: TGTGCCTGGAGTGCACTCCTAAGGCGGGAGAACACTGAAGCTTTCTTT

clone_size: .
j_call: TRBJ1-2
d_call: .
v_call: TRBV5-6
cdr3_aa: CASTLAPAFYGYTF
cdr3_nt: TGTGCCAGCACTCTCGCCCCGGCCTTTTATGGCTACACCTTC

clone_size: few
j_call: TRBJ1-1
d_call: .
v_call: TRBV30
cdr3_aa: CAWSVGRIEAFF
cdr3_nt: TGTGCCTGGAGTGTTGGCCGTATTGAAGCTTTCTTT

clone_size: .
j_call: TRBJ2-3
d_call: TRBD2
v_call: TRBV30
cdr3_aa: CAFQLAGLDTQYF
cdr3_nt: TGTGCCTTCCAGCTAGCGGGCCTAGATACGCAGTATTTT

clone_size: many
j_call: TRBJ2-1
d_call: .
v_call: TRBV7-9
cdr3_aa: CASSPRADSYNEQFF
cdr3_nt: TGTGCCAGCAGCCCAAGGGCGGACTCCTACAATGAGCAGTTCTTC

clone_size: .
j_call: TRBJ2-1
d_call: TRBD2
v_call: TRBV30
cdr3_aa: CAWIDSGRTYNEQFF
cdr3_nt: TGTGCCTGGATTGATAGCGGGAGAACCTACAATGAGCAGTTCTTC